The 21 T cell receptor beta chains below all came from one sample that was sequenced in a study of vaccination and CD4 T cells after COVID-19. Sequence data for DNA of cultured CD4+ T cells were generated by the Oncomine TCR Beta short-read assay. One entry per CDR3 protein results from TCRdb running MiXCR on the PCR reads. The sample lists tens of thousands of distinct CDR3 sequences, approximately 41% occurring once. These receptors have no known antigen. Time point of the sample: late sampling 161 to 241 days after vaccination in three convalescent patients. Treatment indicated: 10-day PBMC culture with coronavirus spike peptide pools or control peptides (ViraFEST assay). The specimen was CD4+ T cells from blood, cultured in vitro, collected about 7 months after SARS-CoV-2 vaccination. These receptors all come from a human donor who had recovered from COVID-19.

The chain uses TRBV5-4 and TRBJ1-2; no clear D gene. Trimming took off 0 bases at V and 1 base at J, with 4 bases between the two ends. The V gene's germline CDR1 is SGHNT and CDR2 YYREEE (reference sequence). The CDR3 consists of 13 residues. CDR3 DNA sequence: TGTGCCAGCAGCTTGGACGGTAACTATGGCTACACCTTC. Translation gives CASSLDGNYGYTF.

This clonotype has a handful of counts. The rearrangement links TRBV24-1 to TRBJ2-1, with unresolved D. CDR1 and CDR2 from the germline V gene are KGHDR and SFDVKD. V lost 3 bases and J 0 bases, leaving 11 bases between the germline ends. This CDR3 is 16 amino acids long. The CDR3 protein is CATSDPGPSSYNEQFF. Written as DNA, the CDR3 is TGTGCCACCAGTGATCCCGGACCAAGCTCCTACAATGAGCAGTTCTTC.

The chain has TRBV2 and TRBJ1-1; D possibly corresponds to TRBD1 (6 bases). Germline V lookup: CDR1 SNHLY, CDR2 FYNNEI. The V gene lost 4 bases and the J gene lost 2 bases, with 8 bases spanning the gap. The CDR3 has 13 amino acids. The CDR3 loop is CASSADSNTEAFF. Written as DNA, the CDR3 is TGTGCCAGCAGTGCGGACAGTAACACTGAAGCTTTCTTT.

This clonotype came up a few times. The CDR3 protein is CSANRAPNEQYF. DNA for the CDR3: TGCAGTGCCAACAGGGCTCCCAACGAGCAGTACTTC. V usage is TRBV20-1 and J usage is TRBJ2-7; perhaps TRBD1 as D (6 bases). Germline CDR1 DFQATT, CDR2 SNEGSKA (reference sequence). The CDR3 loop spans 12 amino acids. V was cut by 6 bases and J by 5 bases, with 14 bases left in between.

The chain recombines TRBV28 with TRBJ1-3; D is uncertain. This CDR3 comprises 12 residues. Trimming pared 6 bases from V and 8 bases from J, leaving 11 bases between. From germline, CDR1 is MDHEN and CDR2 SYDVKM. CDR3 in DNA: TGTGCCAGCAGCCAACGTAGGGACACCATATATTTT. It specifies CASSQRRDTIYF. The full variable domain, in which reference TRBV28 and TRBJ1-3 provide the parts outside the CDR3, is DVKVTQSSRYLVKRTGEKVFLECVQDMDHENMFWYRQDPGLGLRLIYFSYDVKMKEKGDIPEGYSVSREKKERFSLILESASTNQTSMYLCASSQRRDTIYFGEGSWLTVV.

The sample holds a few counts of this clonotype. Written as DNA, the CDR3 is TGCAGTGCTAGTTACCCCCCGAAGCCAGAGACAGGGATGAATATGGACGGCTACACCTTC. Protein product: CSASYPPKPETGMNMDGYTF. This chain connects TRBV20-1 to TRBJ1-2, with TRBD1 identical over 7 bases. The junction had 30 bases not matched to a gene; V was cut back by 3 bases and J by 8 bases. The CDR3 consists of 20 residues. Per germline, CDR1 DFQATT and CDR2 SNEGSKA (reference sequence).

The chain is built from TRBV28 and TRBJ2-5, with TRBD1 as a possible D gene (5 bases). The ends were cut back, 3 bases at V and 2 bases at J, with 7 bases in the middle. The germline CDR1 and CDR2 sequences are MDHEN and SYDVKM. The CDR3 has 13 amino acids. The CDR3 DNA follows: TGTGCCAGCAGTTTTGGGGCACAAGAGACCCAGTACTTC. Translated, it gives CASSFGAQETQYF.

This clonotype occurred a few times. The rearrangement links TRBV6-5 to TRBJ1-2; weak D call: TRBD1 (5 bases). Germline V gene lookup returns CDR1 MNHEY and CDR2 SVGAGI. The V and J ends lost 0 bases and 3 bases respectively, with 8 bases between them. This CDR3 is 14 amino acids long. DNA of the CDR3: TGTGCCAGCAGTTACTCAGGCAGGGACTATGGCTACACCTTC. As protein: CASSYSGRDYGYTF.

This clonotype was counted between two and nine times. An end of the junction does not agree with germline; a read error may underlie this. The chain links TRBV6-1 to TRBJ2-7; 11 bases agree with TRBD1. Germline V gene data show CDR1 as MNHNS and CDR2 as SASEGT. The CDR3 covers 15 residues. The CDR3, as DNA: TGTGCCAGCAGGGAAGGACAGGGGGCTTCCTACGAGCAGTACTTC. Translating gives CASREGQGASYEQYF.

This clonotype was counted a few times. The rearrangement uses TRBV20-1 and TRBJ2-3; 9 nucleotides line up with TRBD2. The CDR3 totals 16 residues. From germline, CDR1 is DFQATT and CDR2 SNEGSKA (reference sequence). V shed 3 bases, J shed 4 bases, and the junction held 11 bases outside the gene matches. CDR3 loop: CSARVLTSGLPDTQYF. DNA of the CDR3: TGCAGTGCTAGGGTTCTAACTAGCGGGTTGCCAGATACGCAGTATTTT.

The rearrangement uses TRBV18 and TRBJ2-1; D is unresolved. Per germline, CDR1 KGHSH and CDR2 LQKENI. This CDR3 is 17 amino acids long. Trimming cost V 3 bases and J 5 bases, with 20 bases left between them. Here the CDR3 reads CASSPRPQQWVDNEQFF. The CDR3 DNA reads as TGTGCCAGCTCACCCCGCCCCCAACAGTGGGTGGACAATGAGCAGTTCTTC.

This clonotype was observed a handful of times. The CDR3 DNA is TGCAGTGCGACCGGGACTAGCGGGAGGGCCAGGGAGACCCAGTACTTC. Encoded protein: CSATGTSGRARETQYF. The chain combines TRBV20-1 with TRBJ2-5, with TRBD2 matching 16 bases. Germline assignment: CDR1 DFQATT and CDR2 SNEGSKA (reference sequence). After removal of 6 bases from V and 5 bases from J, the junction contained 9 bases not matched to a gene. CDR3 length: 16 residues.

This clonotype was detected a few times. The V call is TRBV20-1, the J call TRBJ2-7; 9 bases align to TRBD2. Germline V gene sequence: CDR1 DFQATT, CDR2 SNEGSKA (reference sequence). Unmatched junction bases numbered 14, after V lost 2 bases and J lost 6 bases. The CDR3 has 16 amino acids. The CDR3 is CSARKAGGPMRSEQYF. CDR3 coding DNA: TGCAGTGCTAGAAAGGCGGGAGGGCCCATGAGGTCCGAGCAGTACTTC.

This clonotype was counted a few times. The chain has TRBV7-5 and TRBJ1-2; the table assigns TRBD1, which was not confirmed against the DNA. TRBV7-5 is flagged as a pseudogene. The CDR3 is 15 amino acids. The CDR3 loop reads CIPRADEGANYGYTF. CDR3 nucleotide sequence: TGTATCCCCCGGGCGGATGAGGGGGCTAACTATGGCTACACCTTC.

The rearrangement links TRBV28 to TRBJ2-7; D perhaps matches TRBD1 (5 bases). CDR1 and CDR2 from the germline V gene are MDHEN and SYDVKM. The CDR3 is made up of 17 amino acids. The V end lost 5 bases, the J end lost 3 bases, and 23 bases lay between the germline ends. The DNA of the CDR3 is TGTGCCAGCAGTCCCACAGGAGCCCCGACCCGTTTCTACGAGCAGTACTTC. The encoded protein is CASSPTGAPTRFYEQYF. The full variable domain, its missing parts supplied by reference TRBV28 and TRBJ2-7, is DVKVTQSSRYLVKRTGEKVFLECVQDMDHENMFWYRQDPGLGLRLIYFSYDVKMKEKGDIPEGYSVSREKKERFSLILESASTNQTSMYLCASSPTGAPTRFYEQYFGPGTRLTVT.

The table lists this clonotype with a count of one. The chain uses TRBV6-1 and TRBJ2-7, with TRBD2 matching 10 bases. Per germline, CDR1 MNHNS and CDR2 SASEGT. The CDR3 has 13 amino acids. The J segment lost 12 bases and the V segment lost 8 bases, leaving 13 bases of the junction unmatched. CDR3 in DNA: TGTGCCAGCTCCCGAACTAGCGGGATGGGACCGTACTTC. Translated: CASSRTSGMGPYF.

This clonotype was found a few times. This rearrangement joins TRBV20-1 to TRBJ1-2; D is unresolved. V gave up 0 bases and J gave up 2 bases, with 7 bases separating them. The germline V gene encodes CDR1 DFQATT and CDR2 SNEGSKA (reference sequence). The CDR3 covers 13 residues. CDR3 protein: CSARDRGNYGYTF. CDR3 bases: TGCAGTGCTAGAGATCGCGGGAACTATGGCTACACCTTC.

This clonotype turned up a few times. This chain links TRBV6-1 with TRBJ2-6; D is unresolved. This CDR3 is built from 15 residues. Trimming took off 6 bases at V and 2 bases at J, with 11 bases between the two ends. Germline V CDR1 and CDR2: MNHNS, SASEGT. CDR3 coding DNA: TGTGCCAGCAGCCAAAGACAAGCTGGGGCCAACGTCCTGACTTTC. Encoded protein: CASSQRQAGANVLTF.

This chain's CDR3 is CASSKGQGEGGYTF. The CDR3 nucleotides read TGTGCCAGCAGCAAGGGACAGGGAGAGGGTGGCTACACCTTC. The rearrangement joins TRBV5-4 to TRBJ1-2; TRBD1 agrees at 9 bases. With 4 bases clipped from V and 7 bases from J, the junction kept 8 bases outside the gene matches. Germline V gene sequence: CDR1 SGHNT, CDR2 YYREEE (reference sequence). The CDR3 covers 14 residues. The full variable domain, rest sourced from reference TRBV5-4 and TRBJ1-2, is ETGVTQSPTHLIKTRGQQVTLRCSSQSGHNTVSWYQQALGQGPQFIFQYYREEENGRGNFPPRFSGLQFPNYSSELNVNALELDDSALYLCASSKGQGEGGYTFGSGTRLTVV.

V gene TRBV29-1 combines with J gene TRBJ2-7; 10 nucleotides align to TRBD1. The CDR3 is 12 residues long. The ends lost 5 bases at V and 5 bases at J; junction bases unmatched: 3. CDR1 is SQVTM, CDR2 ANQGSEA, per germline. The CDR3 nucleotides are TGCAGCGTTTATGGACAGGGGGACGAGCAGTACTTC. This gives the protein CSVYGQGDEQYF.

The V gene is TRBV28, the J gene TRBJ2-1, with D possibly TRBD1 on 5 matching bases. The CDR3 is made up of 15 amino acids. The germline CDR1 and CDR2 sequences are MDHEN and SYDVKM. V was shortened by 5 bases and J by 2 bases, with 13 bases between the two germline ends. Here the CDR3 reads CASSPQGTPYNEQFF. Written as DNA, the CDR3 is TGTGCCAGCAGTCCGCAGGGTACCCCCTACAATGAGCAGTTCTTC.